This record looks at one T cell receptor beta chain sequence and its context. The sample comes from a study of shared T cell receptors in the human thymus. The repertoire was sequenced with immunoSEQ multiplex PCR; TCRdb's copy has only in-frame clones and lacks some. The data contain around 340,000 clones, 95% of them singletons. V lost 3 bases to trimming and J lost 10 bases, with 10 bases between them. This CDR3 has 11 residues. The TCR sequence derives from a human donor. The gene calls are TRBV5-3 and TRBJ1-2; D gene uncertain. TRBV5-3 is an open reading frame whose function is uncertain. Sequencing was performed on thymocytes. In DNA, the CDR3 is TGTGCCAGAAGCTGTACATGTGACTACACCTTC. This encodes CARSCTCDYTF.